The source of this T cell receptor (beta chain) is a study of shared clonotypes between healthy human individuals. Study in general: Ranging from 18 to 49 in age, donors were a couple of women and a few men.

Worth noting for this clone: The same CDR3 is also encoded by other DNA sequences in this sample.

The V gene lost 0 bases and the J gene lost 2 bases, with 8 bases spanning the gap. Germline lookup yields CDR1 SGHRS and CDR2 YFSETQ. This CDR3 spans 14 amino acids. The donor population consisted of healthy HIV-negative adults with no recent acute infections or vaccinations. CD45RA-negative memory and CD45RA+ naive subsets were split from the CD4+ cells. The table came from immunoSEQ multiplex PCR; TCRdb's copy has only in-frame clones and leaves some out. The data hold millions of clones, with approximately 94% observed a single time. The sequence derives from a man between 18 and 29 years old in good health. The chain joins TRBV5-1 to TRBJ1-1; D not certain. Sequences were obtained from naive CD4+ T cells sorted from blood. Subset specified: CD45RA+ positively selected. The CDR3 sequence: CASSLDRPNTEAFF. In DNA form, the CDR3 reads TGCGCCAGCAGCTTGGATCGACCCAACACTGAAGCTTTCTTT. The full variable domain, rest sourced from reference TRBV5-1 and TRBJ1-1, is KAGVTQTPRYLIKTRGQQVTLSCSPISGHRSVSWYQQTPGQGLQFLFEYFSETQRNKGNFPGRFSGRQFSNSRSEMNVSTLELGDSALYLCASSLDRPNTEAFFGQGTRLTVV.